The 3 T cell receptor beta chains below were found in one sample sequenced in a study of CD8+CD57+ T cells in acquired aplastic anemia. CD8+CD57+ cell expansion had been shown by flow cytometry in patients chosen for sequencing. Profiles of TCR beta VDJ and CDR3 were generated from a genomic DNA template. TCRdb redid the calling of the reads with MiXCR, one entry per CDR3 protein. The table shows some 140,000 distinct CDR3 sequences, with 40% to 65% occurring only once. The specimen was sorted CD4+, CD8+, or CD8+CD57+ T cells (not recorded which) from PBMCs. Receptors originate from a human donor with aplastic anemia.

This clonotype was seen many times. V is TRBV20-1 and J is TRBJ2-7; D is possibly TRBD2 (5 bases). Trimming stripped 6 bases from V and 3 bases from J, with 18 bases between. Germline assignment: CDR1 DFQATT and CDR2 SNEGSKA (reference sequence). The CDR3 spans 14 residues. The CDR3: CSASPPLGSYEQYF. The CDR3 region has the DNA TGCAGTGCCTCCCCCCCACTAGGGAGCTACGAGCAGTACTTC.

As to this clonotype: The junction does not match germline at one end; this may be a read error. V is TRBV10-3 and J is TRBJ2-7; TRBD2 agrees at 9 bases. The closer fit of TRBJ2-1 to the DNA end suggests the J call may be wrong. The V gene's germline CDR1 is ENHRY and CDR2 SYGVKD. The length of the CDR3 is 15 residues. The CDR3 coding sequence is TGTGCCAGCAGTGAAGCGGGGGGCCCCATCGATGAGCAGTTCTTC. It translates to CASSEAGGPIDEQFF.

The rearrangement joins TRBV20-1 to TRBJ2-5, with TRBD1 matching over 8 bases. Germline V lookup: CDR1 DFQATT, CDR2 SNEGSKA (reference sequence). The J segment lost 4 bases and the V segment lost 5 bases, leaving 6 bases of the junction unmatched. The CDR3 is 13 amino acids. The CDR3 sequence is CSARDRPAETQYF. The CDR3, as DNA: TGCAGTGCTCGGGACAGGCCGGCAGAGACCCAGTACTTC.